Detailed here is one T cell receptor (beta chain). The data were obtained in a study of blood T cell repertoires in COVID-19. About the research overall: Some COVID-19 samples were acute and others convalescent; all came from the United States, Italy and Spain. Sources were T cells, B-cell-depleted T cells, or PBMCs; the material itself was cDNA or gDNA.

Clones were read by immunoSEQ multiplex PCR, and TCRdb kept only the in-frame ones, dropping some. The data hold 70,000 to 95,000 clones, with just over 85% observed a single time. The junction had 8 bases not matched to a gene; V was cut back by 8 bases and J by 4 bases. Germline-derived CDR1 and CDR2 are MDHEN and SYDVKM. The CDR3 covers 13 residues. V usage is TRBV28 and J usage is TRBJ2-7; 7 nucleotides align to TRBD1. The clonotype was recovered from a woman in her seventies with acute or convalescent COVID-19. Material: peripheral blood. CDR3 in amino acids: CASRDSRKYEQYF. Written as DNA, the CDR3 is TGTGCCAGCCGGGACAGCCGAAAATACGAGCAGTACTTC.